The 27 T cell receptor beta chains below all came from one sample that was sequenced in a study of naive and memory T cell subsets. General study points: Especially in CD8 cells, naive repertoires contained a few larger clonotypes, possibly CD45RA-re-expressing memory cells.

Two oligonucleotides, mixed equimolar, formed the beta constant-region primer covering TRBC1 and TRBC2. The ligated cDNA underwent four PCR rounds using SP2 and nested alpha and beta constant-region primers. TCRdb independently ran MiXCR on the UMI-ligation and nested PCR reads; one entry per CDR3 protein. In the table there are over 110,000 distinct CDR3 sequences, 15% to 25% of which are singletons. These receptors have no known antigen. Material for sequencing was naive CD8+ T cells from blood. The receptors shown here come from a human donor in good health.

The sample holds a few counts of this clonotype. This chain uses TRBV7-3 with TRBJ2-5, with TRBD1 as a possible D gene (6 bases). Germline V lookup: CDR1 SGHTA, CDR2 FQGTGA. V lost 8 bases, J lost 3 bases, and 13 bases lay in between. The CDR3 extends over 13 amino acids. The CDR3 nucleotides are TGTGCCAGCCCCCGGGACAATGAAGAGACCCAGTACTTC. Protein: CASPRDNEETQYF.

The chain links TRBV6-5 to TRBJ2-7; perhaps TRBD2 as D (6 bases). V dropped 5 bases and J dropped 4 bases, with 18 bases sitting between them. The length of the CDR3 is 15 residues. Germline loops: CDR1 MNHEY, CDR2 SVGAGI. CDR3 sequence (DNA): TGTGCCAGCAGTCAGTCGGACCAGGGAGGATACGAGCAGTACTTC. Its translation: CASSQSDQGGYEQYF.

The chain employs TRBV28 and TRBJ2-7; 9 nucleotides align to TRBD2. V gave up 10 bases and J gave up 3 bases; unmatched junction bases: 13. CDR1 and CDR2 (germline): MDHEN, SYDVKM. This CDR3 has 15 residues. CDR3: CATTRREGLFYEQYF. In DNA, the CDR3 is TGTGCCACCACACGGCGGGAGGGCCTTTTCTACGAGCAGTACTTC.

V and J are TRBV25-1 and TRBJ1-5; D not certain. The CDR3 is 15 amino acids. V was clipped by 1 base and J by 0 bases, with 7 bases between them. CDR1 and CDR2 (germline): MGHDK, SYGVNS. CDR3 protein: CASSESGYSNQPQHF. The DNA of the CDR3 is TGTGCCAGCAGTGAATCGGGATATAGCAATCAGCCCCAGCATTTT.

This clonotype was seen only a few times. The V and J genes are TRBV7-9 and TRBJ2-7; 7 positions agree with TRBD2. V was clipped by 5 bases and J by 2 bases; unmatched bases: 9. The CDR3 runs to 15 residues. Germline CDR1 and CDR2: SEHNR and FQNEAQ (reference sequence). CDR3 region: CASSPPGLSAYEQYF. The CDR3 nucleotides are TGTGCCAGCAGCCCACCGGGACTATCAGCCTACGAGCAGTACTTC.

A few counts support this clonotype. The V and J genes are TRBV20-1 and TRBJ2-7; 13 positions match TRBD2. With 4 bases clipped from V and 3 bases from J, the junction kept 3 bases outside the gene matches. The CDR3 has 14 residues. The germline V gene has CDR1 DFQATT and CDR2 SNEGSKA (reference sequence). CDR3 sequence: CSAKLAGGYYEQYF. The DNA of the CDR3 is TGCAGTGCTAAACTAGCGGGAGGGTACTACGAGCAGTACTTC.

This clonotype was observed a few times. The chain employs TRBV5-1 and TRBJ2-7, with D tentatively TRBD1 or TRBD2 (5 bases each). Germline values: CDR1 SGHRS, CDR2 YFSETQ. The CDR3 runs to 14 residues. V dropped 3 bases and J dropped 4 bases, with 14 bases sitting between them. CDR3 nucleotides: TGCGCCAGCAGCTGGGACGGATTGTCGTACGAGCAGTACTTC. Translated, it gives CASSWDGLSYEQYF.

The chain has TRBV6-5 and TRBJ2-7, with a possible D match to TRBD2 (5 bases). The CDR3 spans 15 residues. Trimming took off 2 bases at V and 5 bases at J, with 16 bases between the two ends. Germline values: CDR1 MNHEY, CDR2 SVGAGI. The DNA of the CDR3 is TGTGCCAGCAGTTACGAGGGAAGGGAGTTCGACGAGCAGTACTTC. It translates to CASSYEGREFDEQYF.

This clonotype turned up a few times. The chain carries TRBV27 and TRBJ2-3; 12 positions match TRBD2. V shed 5 bases, J shed 4 bases, and the junction held 4 bases outside the gene matches. CDR3 length: 15 amino acids. CDR1 and CDR2 (germline): MNHEY, SMNVEV (reference sequence). The CDR3 region is CASSTGTSGSDTQYF. The CDR3 DNA follows: TGTGCCAGCAGTACAGGGACTAGCGGGTCAGATACGCAGTATTTT.

The chain is built from TRBV4-1 and TRBJ2-7; TRBD1 or TRBD2 may be the D gene (5 bases each). The V end was cut by 0 bases, the J end by 2 bases, with 8 bases between. This CDR3 spans 14 amino acids. CDR1 MGHRA and CDR2 YSYEKL come from the germline V gene. The CDR3 DNA reads as TGCGCCAGCAGCCAAGATTGGGGGACCTACGAGCAGTACTTC. Encoded protein: CASSQDWGTYEQYF.

This clonotype was recorded a few times. The J gene is TRBJ2-3, the V gene TRBV5-1; 9 bases align to TRBD2. This CDR3 has 16 residues. Germline lookup yields CDR1 SGHRS and CDR2 YFSETQ. The J segment lost 1 base and the V segment lost 2 bases, leaving 5 bases of the junction unmatched. CDR3 loop: CASSLTSGFGTDTQYF. The CDR3 bases are TGCGCCAGCAGCTTAACTAGCGGGTTTGGCACAGATACGCAGTATTTT.

The chain combines TRBV28 with TRBJ2-7, with D possibly being TRBD1 (6 bases). V lost 6 bases to trimming and J lost 5 bases, with 14 bases between them. The CDR3 extends over 13 amino acids. CDR1 is MDHEN and CDR2 is SYDVKM in the germline V gene. This CDR3 reads CASREQGPNEQYF. The CDR3 DNA reads as TGTGCCAGCAGAGAACAGGGTCCCAACGAGCAGTACTTC.

CDR3 sequence (DNA): TGTGCCTGGAGCGGGATGACCTCCTACGAGCAGTACTTC. This encodes CAWSGMTSYEQYF. The chain has TRBV30 and TRBJ2-7; a weak D match, TRBD2 (5 bases). Trimming took 3 bases from V and 0 from J, leaving 9 bases between them. The germline V gene has CDR1 GTSNPN and CDR2 SVGIG (reference sequence). The CDR3 is made up of 13 amino acids.

The chain uses TRBV2 and TRBJ2-1; D remains unclear. The CDR3 contains 14 residues. Germline CDR1 and CDR2: SNHLY and FYNNEI. V gave up 7 bases and J gave up 0 bases, with 10 bases separating them. For the CDR3, the DNA is TGTGCCAGCATGCCCCTGAGCTCCTACAATGAGCAGTTCTTC. As protein: CASMPLSSYNEQFF.

This clonotype occurred a few times. The chain is built from TRBV3-1 and TRBJ1-1, with D unresolved. This CDR3 is built from 11 residues. The ends were cut back, 5 bases at V and 4 bases at J, with 5 bases in the middle. Per germline, CDR1 LGHDT and CDR2 YNNKEL (reference sequence). The CDR3 sequence is CASSGITEAFF. The CDR3 region has the DNA TGTGCCAGCAGCGGGATCACTGAAGCTTTCTTT.

The chain employs TRBV7-7 and TRBJ2-1; TRBD2 aligns across 12 bases. The junction had 8 bases not matched to a gene; V was cut back by 1 base and J by 1 base. Germline V gene data show CDR1 as SSHAT and CDR2 as FNYEAQ (reference sequence). There are 19 residues in the CDR3. The CDR3 bases are TGTGCCAGCAGCTTAGAACTAGCGGGAGGAAGAGGGTCCTACAATGAGCAGTTCTTC. Encoded protein: CASSLELAGGRGSYNEQFF.

This clonotype was counted between two and nine times. V and J are TRBV12-3 or TRBV12-4 and TRBJ2-1; possibly TRBD2 for D (6 bases). The CDR3 length is 14 residues. Between the trimmed V and J ends, which lost 4 bases and 12 bases, there was a span of 19 bases. This chain's CDR3 is CASSYAAGLTAQFF. The CDR3 coding sequence is TGTGCCAGCAGTTATGCAGCGGGCCTTACCGCGCAGTTCTTC.

The sample holds a few counts of this clonotype. The V and J genes are TRBV11-2 and TRBJ2-1; D not certain. The CDR3 has 12 residues. V was shortened by 1 base and J by 8 bases, with 6 bases between the two germline ends. Germline V gene data show CDR1 as SGHAT and CDR2 as FQNNGV. This CDR3 is CASSLGSDEQFF. The CDR3 DNA sequence: TGTGCCAGCAGCTTAGGTTCTGATGAGCAGTTCTTC.

This chain uses TRBV10-3 with TRBJ2-7; D is ambiguous. The V end was cut by 3 bases, the J end by 0 bases, with 6 bases between. Germline-derived CDR1 and CDR2 are ENHRY and SYGVKD. The CDR3 runs to 13 residues. The CDR3 loop is CAISEGNSYEQYF. The CDR3 nucleotides read TGTGCCATCAGTGAAGGCAACTCCTACGAGCAGTACTTC.

The chain is built from TRBV7-2 and TRBJ2-3; D is uncertain. V dropped 1 base and J dropped 3 bases, with 8 bases sitting between them. There are 14 residues in the CDR3. The germline CDR1 and CDR2 sequences are SGHTA and FQGNSA. CDR3 nucleotides: TGTGCCAGCAGCTTAGTTCTTAGAACAGATACGCAGTATTTT. It encodes CASSLVLRTDTQYF.

This clonotype was seen repeatedly, ten times or more. CDR3 residues: CASSYGKQGVSTEAFF. The DNA for the CDR3 is TGTGCCAGCAGTTACGGAAAACAGGGGGTTAGCACTGAAGCTTTCTTT. This rearrangement joins TRBV6-6 to TRBJ1-1, with 8 bases that match TRBD1. The CDR3 is 16 amino acids. Germline trimming cut 2 bases from V and 4 bases from J; bases unmatched to any gene: 9. The germline V gene has CDR1 MNHNY and CDR2 SVGAGI (reference sequence).

V usage is TRBV6-2 or TRBV6-3 and J usage is TRBJ2-1; 15 bases align to TRBD2. The CDR3 is 18 amino acids. Germline V gene data show CDR1 as MNHEY and CDR2 as SVGEGT. V was clipped by 0 bases and J by 7 bases; unmatched bases: 7. In DNA, the CDR3 is TGTGCCAGCAGTTACTCGCGGACTAGCGGGAGGGCCGTTAATGAGCAGTTCTTC. It translates to CASSYSRTSGRAVNEQFF.

This clonotype came up a few times. The rearrangement links TRBV20-1 to TRBJ2-7; D perhaps matches TRBD2 (5 bases). The CDR3 extends over 13 amino acids. The germline gives CDR1 DFQATT, CDR2 SNEGSKA (reference sequence). V was clipped by 4 bases and J by 3 bases, with 13 bases between them. CDR3 region: CSAIGGLYYEQYF. Here the CDR3 DNA reads TGCAGTGCTATCGGCGGACTTTACTACGAGCAGTACTTC.

This clonotype was seen more than once but under ten times. The chain employs TRBV7-9 and TRBJ1-1, with D perhaps TRBD1 (5 bases). The V gene lost 1 base and the J gene lost 2 bases, with 11 bases spanning the gap. This CDR3 contains 15 residues. Germline-derived CDR1 and CDR2 are SEHNR and FQNEAQ (reference sequence). For the CDR3, the DNA is TGTGCCAGCAGCTTAGATTCAGGGCGAAACACTGAAGCTTTCTTT. This codes for CASSLDSGRNTEAFF.

This clonotype was observed a handful of times. The chain links TRBV6-4 to TRBJ1-1, with D maybe TRBD1 (5 bases). V lost 10 bases to trimming and J lost 11 bases, with 8 bases between them. CDR1 MRHNA and CDR2 SNTAGT come from the germline V gene. The CDR3 consists of 8 residues. CDR3 sequence reads: CATGGAFF. Written as DNA, the CDR3 is TGTGCCACGGGGGGGGCTTTCTTT.

This clonotype occurred a few times. The chain couples TRBV7-8 to TRBJ1-2; D possibly corresponds to TRBD1 (5 bases). Trimming pared 4 bases from V and 8 bases from J, leaving 20 bases between. Looked up from germline, CDR1 is SGHVS and CDR2 is FQNEAQ. The CDR3 runs to 15 residues. The CDR3 here is CASSSRGVYLSGYTF. CDR3 DNA sequence: TGTGCCAGCAGCTCCCGGGGGGTCTATCTTTCCGGCTACACCTTC.

This clonotype was seen a handful of times. The V and J genes are TRBV3-1 and TRBJ2-1, with 9 nucleotides matching TRBD2. Germline lookup yields CDR1 LGHDT and CDR2 YNNKEL (reference sequence). With 6 bases clipped from V and 1 base from J, the junction kept 7 bases outside the gene matches. This CDR3 region has 16 residues. CDR3: CASSQTSGTSYNEQFF. DNA for the CDR3: TGTGCCAGCAGTCAGACTAGCGGAACATCCTACAATGAGCAGTTCTTC.